This T cell receptor (beta chain) was identified in a study of chemoradiotherapy in HPV16-positive cancers. Study-wide background: A couple of HPV16-positive patients' cells yielded candidate HPV-specific clones and common motifs. General study findings and limits: Candidate HPV-specific clones and E7-related TCR motifs grew in tumor during treatment. Functional assays defining HPV-specific T cells used only a couple of HPV16-positive patients.

Sequencing was performed with immunoSEQ multiplex PCR; in TCRdb, only in-frame clones are kept and a portion is missing. The sample has 55,000 to 85,000 clones, approximately 91% seen once. A note on this clone: As yet, its antigen is unknown.

CDR3 length equals 14 residues. Trimming took 2 bases from V and 6 from J, leaving 9 bases between them. Per the germline V gene, CDR1 is SGHNT and CDR2 is YYREEE (reference sequence). This sequence originates from a human donor with HPV-associated anogenital cancer. The sequenced sample was blood, obtained from a patient who underwent chemoradiotherapy. This chain connects TRBV5-4 to TRBJ1-6; tentative D call: TRBD1 (5 bases). Here the CDR3 reads CASSFDSSNSPLHF. CDR3 DNA: TGTGCCAGCAGCTTCGACAGCTCTAATTCACCCCTCCACTTT.